The 29 T cell receptor beta chains below were found in one sample sequenced in a study of cytomegalovirus exposure and HLA in healthy donors. PCR primers comprised 60 Vbeta and 13 Jbeta primers. The assay was immunoSEQ multiplex PCR, and TCRdb's table has in-frame clones only and misses some. The sample contains 150,000 to 180,000 clones, about 80% of which appear only once. The source material was PBMCs. These receptors all stem from a middle-aged woman in good health and CMV-seronegative.

This clone is a singleton in its sample. This chain connects TRBV19 to TRBJ2-2; D not resolved. With 3 bases removed from V and 6 bases from J, the gap between germline ends came to 11 bases. The germline gives CDR1 LNHDA, CDR2 SQIVND (reference sequence). This CDR3 is built from 14 residues. CDR3 sequence reads: CASSIEDFAGELFF. The CDR3 DNA follows: TGTGCCAGTAGTATTGAGGATTTCGCCGGGGAGCTGTTTTTT. Variable domain in full (rest from reference TRBV19 and TRBJ2-2): DGGITQSPKYLFRKEGQNVTLSCEQNLNHDAMYWYRQDPGQGLRLIYYSQIVNDFQKGDIAEGYSVSREKKESFPLTVTSAQKNPTAFYLCASSIEDFAGELFFGEGSRLTVL.

The chain employs TRBV4-1 and TRBJ2-1; D remains unclear. CDR3 length: 15 amino acids. Germline loops: CDR1 MGHRA, CDR2 YSYEKL. Trimming pared 0 bases from V and 1 base from J, leaving 7 bases between. The CDR3 DNA is TGCGCCAGCAGCCAAGATGCGAGGTCCTACAATGAGCAGTTCTTC. It is translated as CASSQDARSYNEQFF.

This clone was observed once. The chain is built from TRBV7-2 and TRBJ1-5; no firm D call. V was pared by 1 base and J by 4 bases, with 11 bases between. The CDR3 has 15 amino acids. The germline gives CDR1 SGHTA, CDR2 FQGNSA. CDR3: CASSLEQLRNQPQHF. CDR3 bases: TGTGCCAGCAGCTTAGAACAGCTCAGAAATCAGCCCCAGCATTTT. Looking up the rest from reference TRBV7-2 and TRBJ1-5 gives the full variable domain: GAGVSQSPSNKVTEKGKDVELRCDPISGHTALYWYRQSLGQGLEFLIYFQGNSAPDKSGLPSDRFSAERTGGSVSTLTIQRTQQEDSAVYLCASSLEQLRNQPQHFGDGTRLSIL.

The chain carries TRBV7-8 and TRBJ1-2; possible D gene TRBD1, 5 bases. In germline, CDR1 is SGHVS, CDR2 FQNEAQ. Deletions cut 1 base from V and 4 bases from J, with 13 bases between. There are 15 residues in the CDR3. CDR3 loop: CASSLGQRIIYGYTF. CDR3 nucleotides: TGTGCCAGCAGCTTAGGACAGAGAATTATCTATGGCTACACCTTC.

The V gene is TRBV6-4, the J gene TRBJ2-1, with D possibly being TRBD2 (6 bases). Germline V gives CDR1 MRHNA, CDR2 SNTAGT. The CDR3 loop spans 15 amino acids. With 5 bases removed from V and 0 bases from J, the gap between germline ends came to 11 bases. This CDR3 reads CASSREPSSYNEQFF. CDR3 nucleotide sequence: TGTGCCAGCAGTCGGGAGCCCAGCTCCTACAATGAGCAGTTCTTC.

V and J are TRBV2 and TRBJ2-1, with D possibly matching TRBD2 (6 bases). The CDR3 covers 14 residues. The germline gives CDR1 SNHLY, CDR2 FYNNEI. The germline V and J ends were trimmed by 3 bases and 9 bases, with 15 bases remaining between them. CDR3 residues: CASSDRVGTSEQFF. CDR3 sequence (DNA): TGTGCCAGCAGTGATCGGGTCGGGACTTCTGAGCAGTTCTTC.

The gene calls are TRBV4-1 and TRBJ1-1; D gene unclear. Between the trimmed V and J ends, which lost 0 bases and 5 bases, there was a span of 19 bases. This CDR3 is built from 17 residues. The germline V gene has CDR1 MGHRA and CDR2 YSYEKL. CDR3: CASSQDHTTVGNTEAFF. The DNA of the CDR3 is TGCGCCAGCAGCCAAGATCATACGACCGTCGGGAATACTGAAGCTTTCTTT.

The chain uses TRBV27 and TRBJ1-1; tentatively, D is TRBD1 (6 bases). The V gene's germline CDR1 is MNHEY and CDR2 SMNVEV (reference sequence). V gave up 3 bases and J gave up 2 bases, with 13 bases separating them. The CDR3 has 15 residues. The chain's CDR3 is CASSFGGRFNTEAFF. As DNA, the CDR3 is TGTGCCAGCAGTTTCGGGGGGCGGTTTAACACTGAAGCTTTCTTT.

A remark on this clone: A read error may account for a junction end that differs from germline. The chain carries TRBV4-1 and TRBJ2-7; 10 bases align to TRBD2. The CDR3 loop spans 15 amino acids. Germline CDR1 and CDR2: MGHRA and YSYEKL. CDR3 in amino acids: CASSPKRGGSHEQYF. The DNA of the CDR3 is TGCGCCAGCAGCCCTAAGCGGGGGGGCTCCCACGAGCAGTACTTC.

This clone was recorded a few times. This sequence joins TRBV6-1 and TRBJ1-1; TRBD1 might be the D (6 bases). The V end lost 7 bases, the J end lost 3 bases, and 15 bases lay between the germline ends. Per germline, CDR1 MNHNS and CDR2 SASEGT. This CDR3 is 14 amino acids long. The CDR3 sequence: CASIGEGGYTEAFF. The CDR3 region has the DNA TGTGCCAGCATTGGGGAGGGGGGTTACACTGAAGCTTTCTTT.

The chain carries TRBV5-1 and TRBJ2-1; D is unclear. The CDR3 contains 11 residues. Germline V gene data show CDR1 as SGHRS and CDR2 as YFSETQ. Trimming removed 3 bases at V and 5 bases at J, with 3 bases between. The CDR3 loop is CASSSHNEQFF. Written as DNA, the CDR3 is TGCGCCAGCAGCTCTCACAATGAGCAGTTCTTC.

The chain carries TRBV19 and TRBJ1-5; possibly TRBD1 for D (6 bases). V dropped 10 bases and J dropped 12 bases, with 25 bases sitting between them. Germline CDR1 reads LNHDA; CDR2 reads SQIVND (reference sequence). The CDR3 is 14 residues long. The CDR3 is CATQGQVVLGGQHF. The CDR3 DNA is TGTGCCACCCAGGGGCAGGTCGTTTTAGGTGGCCAGCATTTT.

In its sample, this clone was seen a few times. The J gene is TRBJ1-1, the V gene TRBV18; no firm D call. This CDR3 is built from 12 residues. The V end lost 3 bases, the J end lost 7 bases, and 9 bases lay between the germline ends. Germline V CDR1 and CDR2: KGHSH, LQKENI. The CDR3 bases are TGTGCCAGCTCACCCCAGGCCTTTGAAGCTTTCTTT. It is translated as CASSPQAFEAFF. The full variable domain, with the rest looked up from reference TRBV18 and TRBJ1-1, is NAGVMQNPRHLVRRRGQEARLRCSPMKGHSHVYWYRQLPEEGLKFMVYLQKENIIDESGMPKERFSAEFPKEGPSILRIQQVVRGDSAAYFCASSPQAFEAFFGQGTRLTVV.

V and J are TRBV29-1 and TRBJ1-3; TRBD1 might be the D (5 bases). V dropped 7 bases and J dropped 0 bases, with 16 bases sitting between them. The CDR3 loop spans 15 amino acids. The germline CDR1 and CDR2 sequences are SQVTM and ANQGSEA. In DNA, the CDR3 is TGCAGCGCCTGGGGGGTGCTGAGCTCTGGAAACACCATATATTTT. Amino acids: CSAWGVLSSGNTIYF.

CDR3 in DNA: TGTGCCAGCAGCTTAGCTAGCGGGAGGGTCACCGGGGAGCTGTTTTTT. This sequence encodes CASSLASGRVTGELFF. The V and J genes are TRBV7-6 and TRBJ2-2, with 11 bases that match TRBD2. There are 16 residues in the CDR3. The V gene end was trimmed by 0 bases and the J gene end by 4 bases; junction bases not matched to a gene: 1. Germline values: CDR1 SGHVS, CDR2 FNYEAQ.

This clone has more than one count but fewer than ten. The chain couples TRBV11-3 to TRBJ1-6; D is ambiguous. The V end was cut by 5 bases, the J end by 9 bases, with 14 bases between. Germline V gene data show CDR1 as SGHNT and CDR2 as YENEEA. The CDR3 length is 14 residues. This CDR3 is CASSASTGISPLHF. The CDR3, as DNA: TGTGCCAGCAGCGCCTCCACCGGGATTTCACCCCTCCACTTT.

CDR3 amino acids: CASSSRDSPNEKLFF. The CDR3 DNA reads TGTGCCAGCAGTTCACGGGACAGCCCCAATGAAAAACTGTTTTTT. The V call is TRBV28, the J call TRBJ1-4; 7 positions agree with TRBD1. CDR1 and CDR2 (germline): MDHEN, SYDVKM. Losses at the gene ends were 4 bases for V and 5 bases for J; bases not matched to a gene: 7. The CDR3 has 15 amino acids. The complete variable domain, with remaining parts taken from reference TRBV28 and TRBJ1-4, reads DVKVTQSSRYLVKRTGEKVFLECVQDMDHENMFWYRQDPGLGLRLIYFSYDVKMKEKGDIPEGYSVSREKKERFSLILESASTNQTSMYLCASSSRDSPNEKLFFGSGTQLSVL.

The chain couples TRBV10-3 to TRBJ1-5; D not resolved. The CDR3 has 15 amino acids. The germline V gene has CDR1 ENHRY and CDR2 SYGVKD. The V gene lost 7 bases and the J gene lost 5 bases, with 18 bases spanning the gap. CDR3 in DNA: TGTGCCATCAATAGCCGGGATGATTCGGATCAGCCCCAGCATTTT. It is translated as CAINSRDDSDQPQHF.

The rearrangement joins TRBV7-8 to TRBJ2-6; D is uncertain. Trimming removed 7 bases from V and 2 bases from J, with 9 bases in between. This CDR3 has 14 amino acids. Looked up from germline, CDR1 is SGHVS and CDR2 is FQNEAQ. The CDR3 sequence: CASKRLAGANVLTF. CDR3 sequence (DNA): TGTGCCAGCAAACGATTAGCTGGGGCCAACGTCCTGACTTTC.

The chain has TRBV18 and TRBJ2-7; TRBD2 might be the D (5 bases). Germline values: CDR1 KGHSH, CDR2 LQKENI. This CDR3 spans 15 amino acids. V dropped 3 bases and J dropped 6 bases, with 18 bases sitting between them. CDR3 nucleotide sequence: TGTGCCAGCTCACCCACAGAGGGAGTACAGTCCGAGCAGTACTTC. Translated: CASSPTEGVQSEQYF. The variable domain in full, with the rest retrieved from reference TRBV18 and TRBJ2-7, is NAGVMQNPRHLVRRRGQEARLRCSPMKGHSHVYWYRQLPEEGLKFMVYLQKENIIDESGMPKERFSAEFPKEGPSILRIQQVVRGDSAAYFCASSPTEGVQSEQYFGPGTRLTVT.

The CDR3 DNA reads TGTGCCAGCAGTGACTCAGTGAGGGGGTATGGCTACACCTTC. Translated: CASSDSVRGYGYTF. This chain uses TRBV6-4 with TRBJ1-2, with D perhaps TRBD1 (6 bases). Germline lookup yields CDR1 MRHNA and CDR2 SNTAGT. Trimming removed 0 bases from V and 5 bases from J, with 10 bases in between. This CDR3 has 14 amino acids.

J is TRBJ1-2 and V is TRBV28; 11 bases line up with TRBD1. The J segment lost 4 bases and the V segment lost 8 bases, leaving 6 bases of the junction unmatched. This CDR3 has 14 residues. CDR1 MDHEN and CDR2 SYDVKM come from the germline V gene. CDR3 sequence reads: CASRGGQGVYGYTF. CDR3 nucleotide sequence: TGTGCCAGCCGGGGGGGACAGGGGGTCTATGGCTACACCTTC.

The chain recombines TRBV6-5 with TRBJ2-3; tentative D call: TRBD1 (5 bases). Per germline, CDR1 MNHEY and CDR2 SVGAGI. The CDR3 covers 12 residues. V shed 4 bases and J shed 4 bases, with 6 bases lying between them. The CDR3 DNA reads as TGTGCCAGCAGTTCAGGGTCAGATACGCAGTATTTT. Its protein product is CASSSGSDTQYF.

The V call is TRBV18, the J call TRBJ1-1; D ambiguous. The CDR3 runs 15 residues. V lost 0 bases to trimming and J lost 2 bases, with 10 bases between them. CDR1 and CDR2 from the germline V gene are KGHSH and LQKENI. CDR3 DNA sequence: TGTGCCAGCTCACCACCGTTCGCCAGAAACACTGAAGCTTTCTTT. Translation: CASSPPFARNTEAFF.

This clone was counted a few times. The CDR3 DNA follows: TGTGCCAGCCGACAGGGGGTGACTGAAGCTTTCTTT. Translating gives CASRQGVTEAFF. This rearrangement joins TRBV19 to TRBJ1-1, with 9 bases matching TRBD1. The CDR3 sequence is 12 residues long. Trimming took 9 bases from V and 5 from J; bases not matched to a gene: 4. Germline V gene data show CDR1 as LNHDA and CDR2 as SQIVND (reference sequence).

V is TRBV19 and J is TRBJ2-5; D ambiguous. The CDR3 totals 12 residues. Germline V gives CDR1 LNHDA, CDR2 SQIVND (reference sequence). Trimming removed 4 bases from V and 5 bases from J, with 8 bases in between. CDR3 in amino acids: CASSTSRETQYF. Here the CDR3 DNA reads TGTGCCAGTAGTACCTCGAGGGAGACCCAGTACTTC.

The V call is TRBV6-1, the J call TRBJ1-2, with 11 bases matching TRBD1. Trimming cost V 8 bases and J 8 bases; bases outside gene matches: 4. Germline V gene sequence: CDR1 MNHNS, CDR2 SASEGT. The CDR3 length is 12 residues. The CDR3: CASGQGAIGYTF. In nucleotides, the CDR3 is TGTGCCAGCGGACAGGGGGCGATCGGCTACACCTTC.

The rearrangement links TRBV28 to TRBJ1-4; D is possibly TRBD1 (6 bases). Germline-derived CDR1 and CDR2 are MDHEN and SYDVKM. Trimming pared 3 bases from V and 0 bases from J, leaving 14 bases between. The CDR3 spans 17 residues. As DNA, the CDR3 is TGTGCCAGCAGTTTGGTGCTGACAGGAGCAACTAATGAAAAACTGTTTTTT. Amino acids: CASSLVLTGATNEKLFF.

This sequence joins TRBV6-1 and TRBJ1-1, with D tentatively TRBD1 (5 bases). With 7 bases removed from V and 5 bases from J, the gap between germline ends came to 14 bases. The length of the CDR3 is 13 residues. Looked up from germline, CDR1 is MNHNS and CDR2 is SASEGT. Here the CDR3 reads CASKVRGGTEAFF. CDR3 nucleotides: TGTGCCAGCAAGGTTCGGGGGGGGACTGAAGCTTTCTTT.